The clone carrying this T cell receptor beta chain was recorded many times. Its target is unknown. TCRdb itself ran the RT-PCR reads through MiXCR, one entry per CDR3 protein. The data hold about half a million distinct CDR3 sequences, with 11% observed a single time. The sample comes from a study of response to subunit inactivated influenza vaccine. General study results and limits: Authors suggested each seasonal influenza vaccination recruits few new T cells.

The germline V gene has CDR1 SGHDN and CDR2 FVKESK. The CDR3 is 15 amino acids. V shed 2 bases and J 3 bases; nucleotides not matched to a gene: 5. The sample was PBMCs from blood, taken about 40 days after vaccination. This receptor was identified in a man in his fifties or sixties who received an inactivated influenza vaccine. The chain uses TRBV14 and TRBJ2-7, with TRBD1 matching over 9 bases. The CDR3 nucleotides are TGTGCCAGCAGCCAATACTACAGGGGGCTCTACGAGCAGTACTTC. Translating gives CASSQYYRGLYEQYF.